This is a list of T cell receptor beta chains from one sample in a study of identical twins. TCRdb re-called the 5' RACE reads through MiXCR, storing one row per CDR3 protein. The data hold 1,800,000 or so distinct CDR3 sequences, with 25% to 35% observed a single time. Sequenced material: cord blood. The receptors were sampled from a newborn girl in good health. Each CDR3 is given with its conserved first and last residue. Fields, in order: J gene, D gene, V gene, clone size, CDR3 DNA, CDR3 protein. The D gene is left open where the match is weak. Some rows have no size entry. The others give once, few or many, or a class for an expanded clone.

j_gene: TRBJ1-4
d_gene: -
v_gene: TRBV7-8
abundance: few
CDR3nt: TGTGCCAGCCCTTTAGGTAGTGGGGGGGGAAGTGAAAAACTGTTTTTT
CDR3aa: CASPLGSGGGSEKLFF

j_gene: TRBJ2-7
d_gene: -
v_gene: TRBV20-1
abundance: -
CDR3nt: TGCAGTGCAAGTCCCTGGCGGTACTACGAGCAGTACTTC
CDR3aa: CSASPWRYYEQYF

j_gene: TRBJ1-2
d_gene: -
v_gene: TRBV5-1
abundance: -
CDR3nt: TGCGCCAACAGCCCGGGACATTCTTACTATGGCTACACCTTC
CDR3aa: CANSPGHSYYGYTF

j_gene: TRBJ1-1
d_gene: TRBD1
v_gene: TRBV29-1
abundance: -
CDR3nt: TGCAGCGTTGAAGGGGGACAGGGGGCTACCACTGAAGCTTTCTTT
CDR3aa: CSVEGGQGATTEAFF

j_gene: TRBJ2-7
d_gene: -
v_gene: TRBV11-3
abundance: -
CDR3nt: TGTGCCAGCAGCCCCTCCGTTAGGGATGAGCAGTACTTC
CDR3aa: CASSPSVRDEQYF

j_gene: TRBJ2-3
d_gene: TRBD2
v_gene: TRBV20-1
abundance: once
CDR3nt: TGCAGTGCTAGAGGGATAGCGGGGGCCCTCACAGATACGCAGTATTTT
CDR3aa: CSARGIAGALTDTQYF

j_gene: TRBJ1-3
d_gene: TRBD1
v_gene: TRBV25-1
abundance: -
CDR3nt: TGTGCCAGCAGTGAATCTTTAACAGGGGGCGGCGGAAACACCATATATTTT
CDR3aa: CASSESLTGGGGNTIYF

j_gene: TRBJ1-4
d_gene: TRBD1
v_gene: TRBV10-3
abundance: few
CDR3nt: TGTGCCATCAGTGAGTCGAAAGGCAGGGGGAATGAAAAACTGTTTTTT
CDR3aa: CAISESKGRGNEKLFF

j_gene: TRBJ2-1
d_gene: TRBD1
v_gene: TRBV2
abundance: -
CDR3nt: TGTGCCAGCAGCTTTACGTATAGACAGGGAGACACCTACAATGAGCAGTTCTTC
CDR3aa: CASSFTYRQGDTYNEQFF

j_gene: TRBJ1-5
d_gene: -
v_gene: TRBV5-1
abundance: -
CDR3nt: TGCGCCAGCAGCTTGGGTACACTCCATAGCAATCAGCCCCAGCATTTT
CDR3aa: CASSLGTLHSNQPQHF

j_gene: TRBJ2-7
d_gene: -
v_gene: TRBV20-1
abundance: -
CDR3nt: TGCAGTGCTAGCCTTACAGGCCACGAGCAGTACTTC
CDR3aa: CSASLTGHEQYF

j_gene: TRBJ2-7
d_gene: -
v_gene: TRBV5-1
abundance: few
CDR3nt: TGCGCCAGCAGCTTGATCGGACTTCGGGACGAGCAGTACTTC
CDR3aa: CASSLIGLRDEQYF

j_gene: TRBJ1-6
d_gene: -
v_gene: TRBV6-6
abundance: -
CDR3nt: TGTGCCAGCAGTTACTCAGACAGTTATTCACCCCTCCACTTT
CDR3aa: CASSYSDSYSPLHF

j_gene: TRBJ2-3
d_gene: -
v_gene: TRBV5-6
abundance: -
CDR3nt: TGTGCCAGCAGCTGGGCCTTAGAGGGTACGCAGTATTTT
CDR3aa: CASSWALEGTQYF

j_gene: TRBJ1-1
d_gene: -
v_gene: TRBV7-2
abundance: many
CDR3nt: TGTGCCAGCAGCCTTACAGGGAGAGACACTGAAGCTTTCTTT
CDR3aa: CASSLTGRDTEAFF

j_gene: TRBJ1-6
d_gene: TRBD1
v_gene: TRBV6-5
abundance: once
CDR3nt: TGTGCCAGCAGTTACTCGACGGGGACAGGGAATTCACCCCTCCACTTT
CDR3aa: CASSYSTGTGNSPLHF